What follows is one T cell receptor beta chain and its context. This clonotype was detected only a few times. Its recognized antigen is unknown. Base qualities are not recorded, but no much larger clone differs from it by a single base. The data stem from a study of identical twins (dated by TCRdb to the mid-2010s). About the investigation overall: TCR alpha and beta repertoires from monozygotic twins, unrelated adults of various ages and cord blood were deep-sequenced to test whether fetal clonotypes persist. Replicate twin experiments were performed at different times using different library preparation protocols to rule out contamination.

Only healthy Caucasian donors were included. The twin cohort consisted of three pairs of female monozygotic twins, all aged roughly 18 to 29 years. The RNA used for TCR libraries was isolated from peripheral blood mononuclear cells. What the study reported, not specific to this receptor: Compared with coincidental sharing between unrelated individuals, an excess of low generation-probability sequences was observed among out-of-frame TCR alpha sequences shared between twins. Zero-insertion analyses could be partly confounded by invariant T cells such as MAIT and iNKT, although diverse VJ usage argued against such confounding for most clonotypes. Because the same donors could not be followed over many years, conclusions were based on cross-sectional statistical analysis. Out-of-frame TCR alpha sharing in monozygotic twins was systematically underestimated by recombination models, whereas sharing between unrelated individuals was in agreement with the recombination models. In beta out-of-frame sequences, excess twin sharing was weaker, because having fewer shared sequences lowered the signal-to-noise ratio. Abundant cord blood beta clonotypes had fewer insertions, young adult naive repertoires showed a similar but weaker trend, and memory repertoires showed no such trend.

Its CDR3 holds 15 amino acids, cysteine through phenylalanine. This entry keeps only the CDR3 DNA: 45 bases, framed from base 1. Trimming takes 3 bases off V and 1 base off J; junction bases not matched to a gene: 2. The CDR1 and CDR2 encoded by the germline V gene are SGHRS and YFSETQ. Library preparation was by 5' RACE. The sequencer was an Illumina HiSeq 2000. Template switching added a universal primer binding site, and the final cDNA carried a unique molecular identifier that allowed TCR cDNA molecules to be counted accurately. Specific primers in the conserved constant-segment region were used to synthesize first-strand cDNA for TCR alpha and beta chains. Each cDNA library was double barcoded, with a SMART-Mk sample barcode plus Illumina barcodes, to control for contamination. Two successive PCR steps introduced TruSeq adapter sequences along with Illumina sample barcodes. The Illumina HiSeq platform was used with custom primers to sequence TCR alpha and beta cDNA libraries. In the source study's methods: Unique molecular identifiers were extracted from raw reads with MiGEC, and CDR3 positions were determined with MiXCR. Recombination models were inferred per individual with the repgenHMM and IGoR tools using an EM algorithm. Shared clonotypes were analyzed with the tcR package in R, and sharing was normalized by the product of cloneset sizes. To study raw recombination free of thymic and clonal selection effects, out-of-frame nonproductive sequences were analyzed. TCRdb's own reprocessing of the public reads used fastp at Q25 and MiXCR and kept productive beta chains. Here each entry gathers all rows of one CDR3 protein and keeps the most common genes and DNA. TCRdb, not the authors, supplied the V and J calls. This sample gives about 810,000 distinct CDR3 sequences in total; around an eighth of them show up just once. About 1.5% of the sample belongs to the ten largest clones.

These data were also filed under a second study, of yellow fever vaccine responses in identical twins. The second study reports: The authors reported that the T cell response to vaccination in identical twins appeared partly convergent and partly personalized. In the study, vaccine-responding T cell clones were precisely tracked in identical twins.

The receptor's source is a woman in her late teens or twenties in good health. The chain was built from TRBV5-1 and TRBJ2-5; 11 of the junction bases match TRBD2. The sequenced material came from PBMCs. The CDR3 protein is CASSSGTSGQETQYF. The bases read TGCGCCAGCAGCTCTGGGACTAGCGGCCAAGAGACCCAGTACTTC.